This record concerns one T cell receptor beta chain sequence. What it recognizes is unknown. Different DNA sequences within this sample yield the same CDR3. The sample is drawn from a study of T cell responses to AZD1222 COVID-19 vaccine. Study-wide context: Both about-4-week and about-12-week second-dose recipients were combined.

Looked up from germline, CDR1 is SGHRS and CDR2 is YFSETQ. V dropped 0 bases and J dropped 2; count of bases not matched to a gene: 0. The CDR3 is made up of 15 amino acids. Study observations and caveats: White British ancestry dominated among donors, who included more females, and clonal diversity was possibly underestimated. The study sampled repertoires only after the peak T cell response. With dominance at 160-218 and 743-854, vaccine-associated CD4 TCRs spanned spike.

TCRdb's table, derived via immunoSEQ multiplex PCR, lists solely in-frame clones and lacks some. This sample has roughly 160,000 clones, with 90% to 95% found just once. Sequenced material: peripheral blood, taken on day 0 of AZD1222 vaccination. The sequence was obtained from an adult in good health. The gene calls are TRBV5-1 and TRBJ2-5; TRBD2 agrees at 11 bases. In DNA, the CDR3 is TGCGCCAGCAGCTTGGGACTAGCGGGGCAAGAGACCCAGTACTTC. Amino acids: CASSLGLAGQETQYF. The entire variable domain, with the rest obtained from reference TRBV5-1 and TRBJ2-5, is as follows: KAGVTQTPRYLIKTRGQQVTLSCSPISGHRSVSWYQQTPGQGLQFLFEYFSETQRNKGNFPGRFSGRQFSNSRSEMNVSTLELGDSALYLCASSLGLAGQETQYFGPGTRLLVL.